A single sample gave rise to the 10 T cell receptor beta chains below, sequenced in a study of T cell changes during pregnancy in multiple sclerosis. Measured with immunoSEQ multiplex PCR; TCRdb has only the in-frame clones, and not every one. The sample shows tens of thousands of clones, about 93% of them seen only once. The starting material was CD8+ T cells from peripheral blood mononuclear cells, obtained in the third trimester of pregnancy. All receptors derive from a female donor with multiple sclerosis, enrolled in a pregnancy study.

V and J are TRBV5-8 and TRBJ2-7, with 9 bases aligning to TRBD1. The V gene's germline CDR1 is SGHTS and CDR2 YDEGEE. After removal of 4 bases from V and 1 base from J, the junction contained 6 bases not matched to a gene. There are 15 residues in the CDR3. The CDR3 reads CASSTDRGLSYEQYF. The CDR3 DNA reads as TGTGCCAGCAGCACGGACAGGGGTTTGTCCTACGAGCAGTACTTC.

The chain combines TRBV7-9 with TRBJ2-3; D gene ambiguous. The V gene lost 4 bases and the J gene lost 4 bases, with 12 bases spanning the gap. CDR3 length: 14 residues. Germline V gene data show CDR1 as SEHNR and CDR2 as FQNEAQ (reference sequence). In DNA, the CDR3 is TGTGCCAGCAGCTCCGAGAGGCAGTCAGATACGCAGTATTTT. This translates into CASSSERQSDTQYF. The complete variable domain, with remaining parts taken from reference TRBV7-9 and TRBJ2-3, reads DTGVSQNPRHKITKRGQNVTFRCDPISEHNRLYWYRQTLGQGPEFLTYFQNEAQLEKSRLLSDRFSAERPKGSFSTLEIQRTEQGDSAMYLCASSSERQSDTQYFGPGTRLTVL.

The genes are TRBV7-9 and TRBJ2-5, with 7 bases lining up with TRBD2. The J segment lost 5 bases and the V segment lost 4 bases, leaving 13 bases of the junction unmatched. The CDR3 loop spans 16 amino acids. Germline V CDR1 and CDR2: SEHNR, FQNEAQ (reference sequence). The CDR3 protein is CASSSAGRRERETQYF. The CDR3 DNA follows: TGTGCCAGCAGCTCCGCGGGTAGGCGGGAGAGGGAGACCCAGTACTTC.

The chain has TRBV5-6 and TRBJ2-7; D may be TRBD1 (6 bases). This CDR3 is built from 13 residues. The V end lost 4 bases, the J end lost 0 bases, and 8 bases lay between the germline ends. Germline CDR1 is SGHDT and CDR2 is YYEEEE. CDR3 residues: CASSIRGSYEQYF. DNA of the CDR3: TGTGCCAGCAGCATCAGGGGCTCCTACGAGCAGTACTTC.

V and J are TRBV28 and TRBJ2-1, with TRBD2 matching 7 bases. Germline V gives CDR1 MDHEN, CDR2 SYDVKM. V was pared by 5 bases and J by 3 bases, with 13 bases of the junction left unmatched. CDR3 length: 17 residues. CDR3 loop: CASSKGPGRSLYNEQFF. The CDR3 coding sequence is TGTGCCAGCAGTAAGGGTCCCGGGAGGAGCCTCTACAATGAGCAGTTCTTC.

DNA for the CDR3: TGTGCCAGCAGGGGGGCAAGAGATACGCAGTATTTT. Its protein is CASRGARDTQYF. The chain carries TRBV2 and TRBJ2-3; TRBD1 might be the D (6 bases). The CDR3 is 12 amino acids. CDR1 SNHLY and CDR2 FYNNEI come from the germline V gene. V was cut by 6 bases and J by 5 bases, with 9 bases left in between. Drawing the rest from reference TRBV2 and TRBJ2-3, the complete variable domain is EPEVTQTPSHQVTQMGQEVILRCVPISNHLYFYWYRQILGQKVEFLVSFYNNEISEKSEIFDDQFSVERPDGSNFTLKIRSTKLEDSAMYFCASRGARDTQYFGPGTRLTVL.

The V and J genes are TRBV7-3 and TRBJ2-2; 11 bases agree with TRBD2. CDR3 length equals 17 residues. V dropped 5 bases and J dropped 5; count of bases not matched to a gene: 10. The germline V gene has CDR1 SGHTA and CDR2 FQGTGA. The CDR3 DNA follows: TGTGCCAGCAGCCCTATAGCGGGAGGGCCGAGGACCGGGGAGCTGTTTTTT. This translates into CASSPIAGGPRTGELFF.

J is TRBJ2-1 and V is TRBV27; possibly TRBD2 for D (5 bases). In germline, CDR1 is MNHEY, CDR2 SMNVEV (reference sequence). V lost 1 base to trimming and J lost 5 bases, with 15 bases between them. CDR3 length: 16 amino acids. The CDR3, as DNA: TGTGCCAGCAGTTTATTGCCGGGATTCAGAGACAATGAGCAGTTCTTC. It translates to CASSLLPGFRDNEQFF.

V gene TRBV18 combines with J gene TRBJ2-1; D gene uncertain. Per germline, CDR1 KGHSH and CDR2 LQKENI. With 5 bases removed from V and 0 bases from J, the gap between germline ends came to 5 bases. The CDR3 has 13 amino acids. CDR3 nucleotide sequence: TGTGCCAGCTCAGATAGCTCCTACAATGAGCAGTTCTTC. It is translated as CASSDSSYNEQFF.

The chain links TRBV27 to TRBJ1-3, with a weak D call TRBD1 (5 bases). V was cut by 7 bases and J by 0 bases, with 10 bases left in between. The CDR3 is made up of 14 amino acids. The germline V gene encodes CDR1 MNHEY and CDR2 SMNVEV (reference sequence). The CDR3 nucleotides read TGTGCCAGCATGGGGACTCTCTCTGGAAACACCATATATTTT. Translation: CASMGTLSGNTIYF.